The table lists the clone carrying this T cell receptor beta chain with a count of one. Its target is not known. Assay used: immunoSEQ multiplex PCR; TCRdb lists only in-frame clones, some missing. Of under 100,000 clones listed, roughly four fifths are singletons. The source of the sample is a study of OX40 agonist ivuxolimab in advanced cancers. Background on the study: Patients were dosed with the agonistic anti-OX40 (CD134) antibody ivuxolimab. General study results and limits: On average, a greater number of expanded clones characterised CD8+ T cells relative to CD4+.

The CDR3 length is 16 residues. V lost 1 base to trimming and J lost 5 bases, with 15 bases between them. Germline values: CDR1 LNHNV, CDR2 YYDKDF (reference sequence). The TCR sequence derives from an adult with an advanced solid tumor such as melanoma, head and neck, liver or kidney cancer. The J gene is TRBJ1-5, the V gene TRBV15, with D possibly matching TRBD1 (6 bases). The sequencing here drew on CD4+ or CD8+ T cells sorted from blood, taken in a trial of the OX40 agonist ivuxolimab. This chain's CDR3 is CATSRAGTGRHQPQHF. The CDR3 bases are TGTGCCACCAGCAGAGCCGGAACAGGGCGTCATCAGCCCCAGCATTTT.